What follows are 11 T cell receptor beta chains derived from one specimen sequenced in a study of blood T cell repertoires in COVID-19. Data came from immunoSEQ multiplex PCR; TCRdb stores just in-frame clones and leaves some out. Among around 68,000 clones listed, approximately 88% were seen once. Sequencing was carried out using peripheral blood. The receptors come from a human donor in a cohort sampled during active COVID-19.

The chain employs TRBV10-1 and TRBJ1-5; possible D gene TRBD1, 6 bases. CDR1 is WNHNN, CDR2 SYGVQD, per germline (reference sequence). This CDR3 region has 13 residues. Trimming removed 6 bases from V and 5 bases from J, with 11 bases in between. The chain's CDR3 is CASSSGVDQPQHF. The CDR3 DNA reads as TGCGCCAGCAGCTCAGGGGTGGATCAGCCCCAGCATTTT.

The rearrangement joins TRBV6-5 to TRBJ1-2; 9 bases agree with TRBD1. In germline, CDR1 is MNHEY, CDR2 SVGAGI. The ends lost 6 bases at V and 4 bases at J; junction bases unmatched: 6. This CDR3 has 14 amino acids. The CDR3 DNA reads TGTGCCAGCAGCTGGGGACAGGGAGGCTATGGCTACACCTTC. It yields the protein CASSWGQGGYGYTF.

V gene TRBV9 combines with J gene TRBJ2-3; TRBD2 aligns across 11 bases. Losses at the gene ends were 3 bases for V and 2 bases for J; bases not matched to a gene: 11. This CDR3 comprises 18 residues. Germline loops: CDR1 SGDLS, CDR2 YYNGEE. Here the CDR3 reads CASSGGTSGRGTTDTQYF. CDR3 DNA: TGTGCCAGCAGCGGCGGGACTAGCGGACGGGGCACCACAGATACGCAGTATTTT.

The V gene is TRBV7-9, the J gene TRBJ2-1, with 7 bases aligning to TRBD1. CDR1 SEHNR and CDR2 FQNEAQ come from the germline V gene (reference sequence). V shed 5 bases, J shed 3 bases, and the junction held 7 bases outside the gene matches. The length of the CDR3 is 15 residues. The CDR3 DNA follows: TGTGCCAGCAGCCCGGACAGGTCTCTCTACAATGAGCAGTTCTTC. This encodes CASSPDRSLYNEQFF.

The genes are TRBV7-8 and TRBJ2-2, with 7 nucleotides matching TRBD2. In germline, CDR1 is SGHVS, CDR2 FQNEAQ. The J segment lost 1 base and the V segment lost 5 bases, leaving 7 bases of the junction unmatched. The CDR3 covers 16 residues. CDR3 amino acids: CASSRSQRENTGELFF. In DNA, the CDR3 is TGTGCCAGCAGCCGAAGCCAGCGGGAGAACACCGGGGAGCTGTTTTTT.

This chain joins TRBV5-1 and TRBJ1-3; no firm D call. Per the germline V gene, CDR1 is SGHRS and CDR2 is YFSETQ. The CDR3 totals 17 residues. Trimming removed 4 bases from V and 2 bases from J, with 19 bases in between. CDR3 in DNA: TGCGCCAGCAGCGTAAGGTCCAGCGCCGAACCTGGAAACACCATATATTTT. Protein sequence: CASSVRSSAEPGNTIYF.

V and J are TRBV7-2 and TRBJ1-2, with D hard to call. Germline CDR1 is SGHTA and CDR2 is FQGNSA. Trimming removed 5 bases from V and 2 bases from J, with 15 bases in between. The CDR3 consists of 15 residues. CDR3 coding DNA: TGTGCCAGCAGCCCATATGCTCAGATAAACTATGGCTACACCTTC. Amino acid sequence: CASSPYAQINYGYTF.

The J gene is TRBJ2-3, the V gene TRBV7-2; 7 nucleotides align to TRBD2. The CDR3 contains 14 residues. Trimming took 4 bases from V and 6 from J; bases not matched to a gene: 7. CDR1 and CDR2 (germline): SGHTA, FQGNSA. The CDR3 DNA reads TGTGCCAGCAGCTCGGGACTACCCCCCGATACGCAGTATTTT. Residues: CASSSGLPPDTQYF. The full variable domain, in which reference TRBV7-2 and TRBJ2-3 provide the parts outside the CDR3, is GAGVSQSPSNKVTEKGKDVELRCDPISGHTALYWYRQSLGQGLEFLIYFQGNSAPDKSGLPSDRFSAERTGGSVSTLTIQRTQQEDSAVYLCASSSGLPPDTQYFGPGTRLTVL.

V usage is TRBV6-1 and J usage is TRBJ1-4; 10 nucleotides align to TRBD1. The CDR3 loop spans 16 amino acids. Germline-derived CDR1 and CDR2 are MNHNS and SASEGT. The V gene end was trimmed by 0 bases and the J gene end by 8 bases; junction bases not matched to a gene: 6. CDR3 protein: CASSEAPGTGVEKLFF. In DNA form, the CDR3 reads TGTGCCAGCAGTGAAGCCCCCGGGACAGGGGTCGAAAAACTGTTTTTT.

This clone was seen only once. This rearrangement joins TRBV4-3 to TRBJ2-5; possible D gene TRBD1, 6 bases. The CDR3 consists of 15 residues. Germline V lookup: CDR1 LGHNA, CDR2 YSLEER. The V end lost 5 bases, the J end lost 5 bases, and 18 bases lay between the germline ends. Written as DNA, the CDR3 is TGCGCCAGCAGCTCCTCTCCCAGGGGTCGGGAGACCCAGTACTTC. Encoded protein: CASSSSPRGRETQYF.

The rearrangement uses TRBV6-5 and TRBJ1-1; unclear D gene. CDR1 and CDR2 from the germline V gene are MNHEY and SVGAGI. This CDR3 comprises 14 residues. Deletions cut 5 bases from V and 1 base from J, with 11 bases between. The CDR3 protein is CASSTKRGNTEAFF. The CDR3 DNA sequence: TGTGCCAGCAGTACCAAAAGAGGGAACACTGAAGCTTTCTTT.